This T cell receptor beta chain derives from a study of CD8+CD57+ T cells in acquired aplastic anemia (dated 2018 in TCRdb). For the study in its entirety: On average, sorted CD4+ and CD8+ cells yielded around 3.4 ug of extracted DNA, with a range of about 0.19 to 30 ug. CD8+CD57+ expansion was defined as frequency above the mean frequency observed in healthy subjects.

The patients picked for sequencing were ones in whom flow cytometry had shown an expansion of CD8+CD57+ cells. Severe acquired aplastic anemia was diagnosed in all patients according to International Study of Aplastic Anemia and Agranulocytosis and Camitta criteria. Patients had received no therapy at the time of blood sampling. In the study, sorted CD4+ and CD8+ blood T cells from patients with severe aplastic anemia and from healthy subjects underwent deep sequencing of TCR repertoires. In the USA, patient enrollment took place under clinicaltrials.gov protocols 00001620, 01623167, 00001397, 00071045, 00081523 and 00961064. Ficoll-Paque density gradient centrifugation was used to isolate peripheral blood mononuclear cells. Before DNA was extracted, CD4+ and CD8+ T cells were sorted using either FACS or magnetic beads. The paper as a whole reports these results and caveats: Roughly 30 CD8+ CDR3 sequences were found to be shared between patients and controls, but these sequences appeared to be highly expressed in patients and within the immunodominant clones of the patients. Patients and healthy controls showed no significant difference in CD8+ Simpson's diversity (P=0.060).

The germline V gene specifies MNHNS as CDR1 and SASEGT as CDR2. Including cysteine and phenylalanine, the CDR3 has 16 amino acids. CDR3 DNA is the only sequence kept; it has 48 bases, read in frame from the first base. Trimming takes 6 bases off V and 9 bases off J; junction bases not matched to a gene: 17. Concerning this clonotype itself: Its specific antigen is unknown. One base away there is no much larger clone; base qualities are not given.

TCR beta VDJ combination and CDR3 sequence profiling used genomic DNA as the template. An Illumina HiSeq 2000 was used for TCR repertoire sequencing. The authors' pipeline ran thus. TRBV/TRBJ rearrangement plots, CDR3 size and DJ length profiles, and Simpson's diversity index were used to assess repertoires. Whichever DNA sequence was most abundant in the deep sequencing data was defined as the immunodominant clone. CDR3 amino acid sequences were checked for sharing between subjects and were compared against published repertoires and the VDJdb database. TCRdb's own reprocessing of the public reads used fastp at Q25 and MiXCR and kept productive beta chains. Rows with one shared CDR3 protein collapse into an entry with the most common genes and DNA. The V and J calls, along with clone size, are taken from TCRdb and not from the paper's own processing. Present in this sample are 50,000 to 65,000 distinct CDR3 sequences, roughly 60% of which were seen just once. The top ten constitute 15% to 20% of the sample.

The source material was sorted CD4+, CD8+, or CD8+CD57+ T cells (not recorded which) from PBMCs. The chain was built from TRBV6-1 and TRBJ2-1; TRBD2 fits 7 bases in the junction. This clonotype was sampled from a human donor with aplastic anemia. The CDR3 reads as follows: CASSSSLARGPGEQFF. The nucleotides are TGTGCCAGCAGCTCTTCACTAGCGAGGGGCCCGGGTGAGCAGTTCTTC.